A selection of T cell receptor beta chains follows, all from one sample in a study of blood T cell repertoires in COVID-19. Sequenced by immunoSEQ multiplex PCR; TCRdb stores in-frame clones only, minus some. The data contain about 64,000 clones, 82% of them singletons. Sequencing used peripheral blood. These receptors originate from a human donor in a cohort sampled during active COVID-19. The CDR3 runs from the conserved cysteine through the conserved F or W. Each record gives: V gene, J gene, CDR3 length, CDR3 protein.

TRBV9	TRBJ1-6	17	CASSATGQSSYNSPLHF
TRBV2	TRBJ2-3	13	CASTGTATDTQYF
TRBV5-8	TRBJ1-2	16	CASSFRTRDRSRNYTF
TRBV15	TRBJ2-3	15	CATSFLAGGPDTQYF
TRBV18	TRBJ1-1	17	CASSPKDRGRLDTEAFF
TRBV18	TRBJ2-1	15	CASSPRDRVVNEQFF
TRBV3-1/TRBV3-2	TRBJ1-1	12	CASSQSVTEAFF
TRBV19	TRBJ1-3	15	CASSMAGQVGNTIYF
TRBV9	TRBJ2-3	14	CASSLGTSADTQYF
TRBV6-1	TRBJ2-2	17	CASSGRLAGGVGGELFF
TRBV10-1	TRBJ2-3	15	CASSPTGRGTDTQYF
TRBV6-6	TRBJ1-2	14	CASSYPQVGYGYTF
TRBV3-1/TRBV3-2	TRBJ2-6	15	CASSQSGSGANVLTF
TRBV4-1	TRBJ1-5	15	CASSHADRVDQPQHF
TRBV5-1	TRBJ1-1	16	CASSSRQGAVGTEAFF
TRBV2	TRBJ2-4	16	CASSASGSLHENIQYF
TRBV30	TRBJ2-1	14	CAWSVLGSGDEQFF
TRBV5-1	TRBJ2-6	17	CASSSFRADTGANVLTF
TRBV7-6	TRBJ1-5	17	CASSLAADSYSNQPQHF
TRBV19	TRBJ1-5	20	CATAQRDRSLHFDSNQPQHF
TRBV7-8	TRBJ1-4	13	CASSSGTNEKLFF
TRBV10-3	TRBJ1-1	11	CAISERGEAFF
TRBV6-6	TRBJ2-1	15	CASRPTSNGNNEQFF
TRBV5-1	TRBJ1-2	13	CASSNEGFRGYTF
TRBV7-8	TRBJ2-3	17	CASSLAVSGGSTDTQYF
TRBV2	TRBJ2-2	12	CASSGQGRELFF
TRBV3-1/TRBV3-2	TRBJ1-2	14	CASSQDGGTYGYTF
TRBV28	TRBJ1-1	15	CASSWVQGAVNGAFF
TRBV6-6	TRBJ1-4	17	CASSRPPTWGGSEKLFF
TRBV29-1	TRBJ1-2	13	CSVVEIQGNRGTF
TRBV23-1	TRBJ1-1	15	CASSPDRLMNTEAFF
TRBV5-4	TRBJ1-1	15	CASSRQTRMNTEAFF
TRBV3-1/TRBV3-2	TRBJ2-3	16	CASTKTRTSGGRAQYF
TRBV30	TRBJ2-2	15	CARTGGQGITGELFF
TRBV5-8	TRBJ1-2	17	CASSLRTLDRGLGGYTF
TRBV5-1	TRBJ2-1	15	CASSLNSGAYNEQFF
TRBV15	TRBJ1-4	14	CATSRDLANEKLFF
TRBV12-3/TRBV12-4	TRBJ1-4	13	CASQGFSNEKLFF
TRBV12-5	TRBJ2-3	13	CASGWTGEDTQYF
TRBV24-1	TRBJ2-2	13	CAFRGGNTGELFF
TRBV6-5	TRBJ2-3	14	CASSAGGLADTQYF
TRBV19	TRBJ1-2	13	CASSGPLANGYTF
TRBV27	TRBJ1-4	15	CASSPYRAPNEKLFF
TRBV11-2	TRBJ2-2	15	CASSFRAARGGELFF
TRBV4-1	TRBJ2-5	16	CASSHPLGGAEETQYF
TRBV6-1	TRBJ1-1	15	CASSEAAGMNTEAFF
TRBV3-1/TRBV3-2	TRBJ2-5	13	CASSQVKEGTQYF
TRBV6-5	TRBJ2-1	15	CATAGGGVWVNEQFF
TRBV19	TRBJ1-1	11	CASKAGTEAFF
TRBV10-1	TRBJ2-7	14	CASSESPARGEQYF
TRBV14	TRBJ1-6	15	CASSQENRENSPLHF